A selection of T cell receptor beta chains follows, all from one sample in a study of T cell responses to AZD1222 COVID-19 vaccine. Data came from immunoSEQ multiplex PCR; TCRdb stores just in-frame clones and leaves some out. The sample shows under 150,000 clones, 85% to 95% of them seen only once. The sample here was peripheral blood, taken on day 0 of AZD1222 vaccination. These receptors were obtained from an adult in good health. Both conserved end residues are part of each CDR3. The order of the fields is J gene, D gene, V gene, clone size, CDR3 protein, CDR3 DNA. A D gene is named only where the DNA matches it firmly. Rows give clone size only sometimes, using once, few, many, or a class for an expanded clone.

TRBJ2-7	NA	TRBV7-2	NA	CASSSEVLQYF	TGTGCCAGCAGCTCGGAAGTACTGCAGTACTTC
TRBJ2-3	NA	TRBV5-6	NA	CASSLGRGMTDTQYF	TGTGCCAGCAGCTTGGGTCGGGGGATGACAGATACGCAGTATTTT
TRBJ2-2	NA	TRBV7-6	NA	CASSFAGRVGDTGELFF	TGTGCCAGCAGCTTCGCAGGGCGGGTAGGGGACACCGGGGAGCTGTTTTTT
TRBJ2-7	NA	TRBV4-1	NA	CASSQDPPGDYEQYF	TGCGCCAGCAGCCAAGATCCGCCGGGGGACTACGAGCAGTACTTC
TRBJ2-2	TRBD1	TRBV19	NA	CASSGTDVTGELFF	TGTGCCAGTAGTGGGACAGACGTCACCGGGGAGCTGTTTTTT
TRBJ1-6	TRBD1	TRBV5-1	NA	CASSSGQGDSPLHF	TGCGCCAGCAGCTCAGGACAGGGAGATTCACCCCTCCACTTT
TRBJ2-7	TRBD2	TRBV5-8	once	CASSLVAGDFYEQYF	TGTGCCAGCAGCTTGGTGGCGGGAGATTTCTACGAGCAGTACTTC
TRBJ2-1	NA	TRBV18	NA	CASSPPNSPGRLEQFF	TGTGCCAGCTCACCACCGAACTCTCCCGGAAGGTTAGAGCAGTTCTTC
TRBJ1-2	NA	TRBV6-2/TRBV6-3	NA	CASSLLTDYGYTF	TGTGCCAGCAGTCTGCTCACAGACTATGGCTACACCTTC
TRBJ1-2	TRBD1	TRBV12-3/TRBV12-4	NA	CASRTGLHGYTF	TGTGCCAGCAGGACAGGGCTTCATGGCTACACCTTC
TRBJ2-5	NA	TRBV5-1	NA	CASSLSPGLQETQYF	TGCGCCAGCAGCTTGAGTCCAGGCCTCCAAGAGACCCAGTACTTC
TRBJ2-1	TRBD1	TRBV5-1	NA	CASSWGQASSYNEQFF	TGCGCCAGCAGCTGGGGACAGGCAAGCTCCTACAATGAGCAGTTCTTC
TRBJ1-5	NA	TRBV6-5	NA	CASSFQPGPLGQPQHF	TGTGCCAGCAGTTTTCAGCCGGGCCCCCTAGGGCAGCCCCAGCATTTT
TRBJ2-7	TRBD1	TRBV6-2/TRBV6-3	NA	CASSLLPGQGGHEQYF	TGTGCCAGCAGTCTCCTTCCGGGACAGGGAGGCCACGAGCAGTACTTC
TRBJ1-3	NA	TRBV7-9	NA	CASSFGHQVAGQNTIYF	TGTGCCAGCAGCTTTGGCCACCAGGTCGCCGGACAAAACACCATATATTTT
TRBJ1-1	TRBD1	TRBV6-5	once	CASSNTLRGTEAFF	TGTGCCAGCAGCAATACTCTCAGGGGGACTGAAGCTTTCTTT